This T cell receptor (beta chain) was identified in a study of shared clonotypes between healthy human individuals. Study-level results: Clonotype sharing across donors was expected to vary with sequencing depth.

V shed 2 bases, J shed 4 bases, and the junction held 1 base outside the gene matches. Per germline, CDR1 KGHSH and CDR2 LQKENI. The CDR3 extends over 13 amino acids. The study drew all its donors from Caucasian adults living in Nashville, Tennessee. At a deep level, the assay was run. Genomic DNA (from each subset) was split evenly across several immunoSEQ plates. This table comes from immunoSEQ multiplex PCR, and its TCRdb copy is limited to in-frame clones, with some not included. The sample lists under 600,000 clones; around 76% were seen once. Notes on this clone: Its antigen is undetermined. The identical CDR3 is also encoded by other nucleotide sequences in the sample.

The clonotype originates from a woman aged 40-49 years in good health. Some clones in this sample may be carry-over from other donors' samples. The chain carries TRBV18 and TRBJ1-2; 7 nucleotides match TRBD1. The specimen was PBMCs. CDR3 loop: CASSPDRVYGYTF. Here the CDR3 DNA reads TGTGCCAGCTCACCAGACAGGGTCTATGGCTACACCTTC.